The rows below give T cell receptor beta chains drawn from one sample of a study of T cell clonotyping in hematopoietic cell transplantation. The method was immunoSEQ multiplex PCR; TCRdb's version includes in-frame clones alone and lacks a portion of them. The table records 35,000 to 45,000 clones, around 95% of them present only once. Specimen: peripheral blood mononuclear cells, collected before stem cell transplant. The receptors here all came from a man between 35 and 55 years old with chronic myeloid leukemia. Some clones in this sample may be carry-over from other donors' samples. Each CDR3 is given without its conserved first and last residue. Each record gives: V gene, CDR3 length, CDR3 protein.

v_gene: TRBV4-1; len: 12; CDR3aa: ASSQEDRGGKLF
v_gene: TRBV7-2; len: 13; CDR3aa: ASSLDLAGYNEQF
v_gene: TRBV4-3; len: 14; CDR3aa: ASSQGQALGNSPLH
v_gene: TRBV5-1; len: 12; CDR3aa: ASSQTGGGYEQY
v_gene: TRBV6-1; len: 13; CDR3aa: ASSDRGNPNEKLF
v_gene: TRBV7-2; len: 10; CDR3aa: ASSPRTGEAF
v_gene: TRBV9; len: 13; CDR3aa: ASSVPGTGANVLT
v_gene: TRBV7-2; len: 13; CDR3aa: ASSSTTTSPDTQY
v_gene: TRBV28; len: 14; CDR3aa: ASSTQGTGGGYEQY
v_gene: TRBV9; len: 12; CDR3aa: ASSQDSGAGGYT
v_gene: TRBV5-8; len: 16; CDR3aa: ASSYELSGQHLTYEQY
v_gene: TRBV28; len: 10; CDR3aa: ASSWDRRTAF
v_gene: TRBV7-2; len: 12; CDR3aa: ASTPGTSNEKLF
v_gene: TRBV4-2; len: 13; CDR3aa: ASSQEPGDVYGYT
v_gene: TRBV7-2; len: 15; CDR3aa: ASSSAPDYGRPYGYT
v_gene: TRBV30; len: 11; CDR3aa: ACTASTNYGYT
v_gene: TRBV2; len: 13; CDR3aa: ASSGSGGLTDTQY
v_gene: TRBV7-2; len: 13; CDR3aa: ASSWIGTGGDTQY
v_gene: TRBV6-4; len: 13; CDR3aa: ASSDSQSGGNEQF
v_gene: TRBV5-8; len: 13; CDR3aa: ASSLGTENTGELF
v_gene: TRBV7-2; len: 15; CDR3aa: ASSFEERRPHTGELF
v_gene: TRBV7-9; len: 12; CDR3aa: ASSLEASRYGYT
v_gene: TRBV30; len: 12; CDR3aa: AWRFTPAYNEQF
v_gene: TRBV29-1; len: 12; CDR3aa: SVESVTRGAEAF
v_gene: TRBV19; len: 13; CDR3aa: ASSILEIENTEAF
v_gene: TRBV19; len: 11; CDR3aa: ASSIRPGGEQY
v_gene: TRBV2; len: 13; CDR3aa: ASSEALGGRDGYT
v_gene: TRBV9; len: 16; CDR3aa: ASSPTAGAGSTKNIQY
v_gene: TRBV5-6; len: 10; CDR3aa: ASLSGVDTQY
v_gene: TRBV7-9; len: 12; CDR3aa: ASSSTGVHQGYT
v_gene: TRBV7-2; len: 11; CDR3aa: ASSHRGFYGYT
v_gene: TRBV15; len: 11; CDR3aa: ATSGGQYNEQY
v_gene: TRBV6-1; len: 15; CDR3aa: ASSVRGAGNGYNEQF
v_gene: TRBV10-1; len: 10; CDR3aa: ASPRRNQPQH
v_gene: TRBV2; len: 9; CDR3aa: ASSYSDTQY